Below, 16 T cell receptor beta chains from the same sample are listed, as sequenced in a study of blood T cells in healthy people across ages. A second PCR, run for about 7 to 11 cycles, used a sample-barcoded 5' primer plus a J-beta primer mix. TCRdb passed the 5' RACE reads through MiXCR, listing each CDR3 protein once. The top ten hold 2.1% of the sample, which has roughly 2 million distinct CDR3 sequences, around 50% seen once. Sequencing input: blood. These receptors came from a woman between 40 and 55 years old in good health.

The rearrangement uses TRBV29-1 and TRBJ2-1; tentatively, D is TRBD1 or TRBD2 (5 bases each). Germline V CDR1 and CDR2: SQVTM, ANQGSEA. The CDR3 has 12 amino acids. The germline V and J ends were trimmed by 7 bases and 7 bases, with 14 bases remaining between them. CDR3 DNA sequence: TGCAGCGCGAGAGGGGTCCCAAATGAGCAGTTCTTC. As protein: CSARGVPNEQFF.

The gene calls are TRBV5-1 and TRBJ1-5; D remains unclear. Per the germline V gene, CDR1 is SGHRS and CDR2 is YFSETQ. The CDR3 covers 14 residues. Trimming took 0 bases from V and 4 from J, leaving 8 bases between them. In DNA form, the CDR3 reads TGCGCCAGCAGCTTGGGAGAGCTTAATCAGCCCCAGCATTTT. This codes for CASSLGELNQPQHF.

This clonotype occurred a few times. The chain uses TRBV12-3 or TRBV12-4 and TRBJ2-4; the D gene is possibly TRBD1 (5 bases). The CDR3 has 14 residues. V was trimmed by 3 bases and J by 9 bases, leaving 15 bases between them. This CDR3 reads CASSFSQGGPIQYF. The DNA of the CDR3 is TGTGCCAGCAGTTTTTCCCAGGGTGGGCCCATTCAGTACTTC.

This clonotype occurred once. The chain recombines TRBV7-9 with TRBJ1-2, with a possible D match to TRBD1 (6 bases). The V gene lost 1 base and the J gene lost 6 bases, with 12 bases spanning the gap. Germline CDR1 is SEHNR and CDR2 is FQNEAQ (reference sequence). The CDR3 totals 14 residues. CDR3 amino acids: CASSLEQGNDGYTF. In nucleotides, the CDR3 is TGTGCCAGCAGCTTAGAACAGGGAAACGATGGCTACACCTTC.

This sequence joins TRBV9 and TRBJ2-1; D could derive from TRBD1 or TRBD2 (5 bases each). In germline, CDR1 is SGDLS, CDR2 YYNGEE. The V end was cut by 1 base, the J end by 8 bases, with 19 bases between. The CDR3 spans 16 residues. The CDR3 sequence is CASSVNRDPNADEQFF. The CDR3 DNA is TGTGCCAGCAGCGTAAACCGGGACCCCAACGCTGATGAGCAGTTCTTC.

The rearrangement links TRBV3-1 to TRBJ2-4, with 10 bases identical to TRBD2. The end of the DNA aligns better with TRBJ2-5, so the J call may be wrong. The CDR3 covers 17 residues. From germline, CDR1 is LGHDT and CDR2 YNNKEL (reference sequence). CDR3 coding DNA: TGTGCCAGCAGCCGCGCAGGTAGCGGGGGGTTTCAAGAGACCCAGTACTTC. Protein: CASSRAGSGGFQETQYF.

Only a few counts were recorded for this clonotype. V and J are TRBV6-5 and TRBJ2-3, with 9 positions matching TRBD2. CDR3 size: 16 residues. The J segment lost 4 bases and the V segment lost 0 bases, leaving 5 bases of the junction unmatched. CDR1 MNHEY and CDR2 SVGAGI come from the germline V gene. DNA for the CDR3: TGTGCCAGCAGTTACTCCCTTAGCGGGGGTCCAGATACGCAGTATTTT. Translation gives CASSYSLSGGPDTQYF.

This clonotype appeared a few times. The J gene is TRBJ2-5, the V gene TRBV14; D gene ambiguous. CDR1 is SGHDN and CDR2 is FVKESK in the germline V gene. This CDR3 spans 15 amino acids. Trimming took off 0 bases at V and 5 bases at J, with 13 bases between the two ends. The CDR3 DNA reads TGTGCCAGCAGCCAAGATAATGGCCGATTGGAGACCCAGTACTTC. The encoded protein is CASSQDNGRLETQYF.

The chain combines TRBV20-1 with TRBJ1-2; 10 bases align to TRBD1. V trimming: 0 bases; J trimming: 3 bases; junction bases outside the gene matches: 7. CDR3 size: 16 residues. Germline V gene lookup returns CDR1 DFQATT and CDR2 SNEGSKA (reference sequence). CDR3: CSARDSGTGAHYGYTF. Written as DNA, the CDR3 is TGCAGTGCTAGAGATAGCGGGACAGGGGCCCACTATGGCTACACCTTC.

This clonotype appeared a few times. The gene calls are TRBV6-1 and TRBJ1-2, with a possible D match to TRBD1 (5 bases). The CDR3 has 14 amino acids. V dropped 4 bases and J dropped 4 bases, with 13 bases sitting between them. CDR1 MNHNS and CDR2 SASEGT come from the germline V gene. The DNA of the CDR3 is TGTGCCAGCAGTGCCGACAGCAGCGGCTATGGCTACACCTTC. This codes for CASSADSSGYGYTF.

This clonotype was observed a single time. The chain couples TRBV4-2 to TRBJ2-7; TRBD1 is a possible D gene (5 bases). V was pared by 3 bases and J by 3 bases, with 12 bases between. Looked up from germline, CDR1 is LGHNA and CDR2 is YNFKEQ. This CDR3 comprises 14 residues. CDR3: CASSHGSQGYEQYF. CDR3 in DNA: TGTGCCAGCAGCCACGGATCTCAGGGCTACGAGCAGTACTTC.

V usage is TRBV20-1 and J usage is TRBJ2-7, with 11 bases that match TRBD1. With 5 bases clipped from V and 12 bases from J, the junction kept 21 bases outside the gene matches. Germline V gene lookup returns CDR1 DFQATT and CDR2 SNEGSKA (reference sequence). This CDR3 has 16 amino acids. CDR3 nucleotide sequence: TGCAGTGCTGACGGACAGGGGGCGGGGGTCAAAAACATTCTGTACTTC. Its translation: CSADGQGAGVKNILYF.

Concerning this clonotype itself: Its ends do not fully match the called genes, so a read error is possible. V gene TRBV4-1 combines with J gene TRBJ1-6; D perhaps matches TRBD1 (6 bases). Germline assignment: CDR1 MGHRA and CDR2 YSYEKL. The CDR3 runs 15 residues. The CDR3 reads CASSQGQGSGSPLHF. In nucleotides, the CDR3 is TGCGCCAGCAGCCAAGGCCAGGGGTCAGGTTCACCCCTTCACTTT.

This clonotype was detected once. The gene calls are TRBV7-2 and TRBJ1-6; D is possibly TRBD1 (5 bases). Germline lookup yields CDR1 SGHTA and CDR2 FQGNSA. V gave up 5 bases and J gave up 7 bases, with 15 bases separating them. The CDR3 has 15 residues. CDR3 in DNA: TGTGCCAGCAGCCAAAAGGGACTCGGAAATTCACCCCTCCACTTT. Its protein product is CASSQKGLGNSPLHF.

As DNA, the CDR3 is TGCAGTGCCAAGGACGGGGAGGATGCCAAAAACATTCAGTACTTC. Translating it yields CSAKDGEDAKNIQYF. J is TRBJ2-4 and V is TRBV20-1; D perhaps matches TRBD2 (6 bases). The V end lost 6 bases, the J end lost 1 base, and 16 bases lay between the germline ends. The CDR3 length is 15 residues. Germline CDR1 is DFQATT and CDR2 is SNEGSKA (reference sequence).

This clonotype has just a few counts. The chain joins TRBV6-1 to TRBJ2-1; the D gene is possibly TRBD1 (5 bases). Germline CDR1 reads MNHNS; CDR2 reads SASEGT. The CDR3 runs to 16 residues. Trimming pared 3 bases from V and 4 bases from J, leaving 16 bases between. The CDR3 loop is CASSDKTVPPYNEQFF. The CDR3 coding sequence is TGTGCCAGCAGTGACAAGACAGTCCCGCCATACAATGAGCAGTTCTTC.